The source of this T cell receptor beta chain is a study of cytomegalovirus exposure and HLA in healthy donors. Turning to this clone: The antigen remains undetermined.

Broader study findings: The authors considered a cluster of highly shared sequence variants likely to be a sequencing artifact. Only CMV serostatus was available as immune exposure information.

Participants comprised healthy donors of bone marrow. In the PCR, 60 Vbeta and 13 Jbeta primers were used. In the original processing: An analysis that came later counted 80 million or so unique TCR beta chains, approximately 10 million shared. Clones were sequenced by immunoSEQ multiplex PCR, and TCRdb holds only the in-frame ones, with some missing. V and J calls and clone size are given by that table; D and trimming were obtained from the DNA. The sample lists about 100,000 clones; 76% were seen once. Germline CDR1 is SGHTA and CDR2 is FQGTGA. The CDR3 sequence is 14 residues long. J lost 9 bases, V lost 3 bases, and 7 bases had no gene match.

Sequenced: PBMCs. The rearrangement joins TRBV7-3 to TRBJ2-1; the match to TRBD2 covers 8 bases. The clonotype originates from a woman aged 18-29 years in good health and CMV-seropositive. CDR3 sequence reads: CASSFPGLGFEQFF. The CDR3 DNA sequence: TGTGCCAGCAGCTTCCCGGGACTAGGATTTGAGCAGTTCTTC.